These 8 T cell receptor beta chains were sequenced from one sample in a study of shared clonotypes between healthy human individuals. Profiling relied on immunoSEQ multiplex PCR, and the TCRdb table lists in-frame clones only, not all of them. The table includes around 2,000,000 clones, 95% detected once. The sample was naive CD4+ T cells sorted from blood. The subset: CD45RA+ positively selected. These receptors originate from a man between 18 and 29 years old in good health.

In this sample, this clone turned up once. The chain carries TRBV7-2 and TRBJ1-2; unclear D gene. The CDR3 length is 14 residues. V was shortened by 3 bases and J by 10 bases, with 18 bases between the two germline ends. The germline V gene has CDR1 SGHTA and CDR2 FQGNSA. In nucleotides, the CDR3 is TGTGCCAGCAGCTTTGGTTCGGATCCTTCTGTCTACACCTTC. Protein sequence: CASSFGSDPSVYTF. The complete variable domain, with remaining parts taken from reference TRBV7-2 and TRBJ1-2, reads GAGVSQSPSNKVTEKGKDVELRCDPISGHTALYWYRQSLGQGLEFLIYFQGNSAPDKSGLPSDRFSAERTGGSVSTLTIQRTQQEDSAVYLCASSFGSDPSVYTFGSGTRLTVV.

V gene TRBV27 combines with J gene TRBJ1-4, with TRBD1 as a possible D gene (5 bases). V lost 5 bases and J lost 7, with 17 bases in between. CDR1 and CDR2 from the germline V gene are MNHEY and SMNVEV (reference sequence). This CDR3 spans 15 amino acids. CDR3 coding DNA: TGTGCCAGCAGTCTTGACAGCCGAAGGTTTGAAAAACTGTTTTTT. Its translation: CASSLDSRRFEKLFF.

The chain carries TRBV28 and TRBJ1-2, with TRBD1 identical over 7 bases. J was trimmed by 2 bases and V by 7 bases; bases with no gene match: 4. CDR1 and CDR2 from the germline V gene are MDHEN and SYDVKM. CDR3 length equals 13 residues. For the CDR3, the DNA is TGTGCCAGCACTACGGGACAGAACTATGGCTACACCTTC. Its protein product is CASTTGQNYGYTF.

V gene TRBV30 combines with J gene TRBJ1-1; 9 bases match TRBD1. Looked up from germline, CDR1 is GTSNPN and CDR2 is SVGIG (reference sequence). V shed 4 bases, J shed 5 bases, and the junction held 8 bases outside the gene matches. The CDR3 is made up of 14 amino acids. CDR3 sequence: CAWTYRGRGTEAFF. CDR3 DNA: TGTGCCTGGACCTACAGGGGGCGCGGGACTGAAGCTTTCTTT.

CDR3 sequence: CASSPRRGGSDNSPLHF. Here the CDR3 DNA reads TGTGCCAGCTCACCACGGAGGGGAGGATCCGATAATTCACCCCTCCACTTT. The chain links TRBV18 to TRBJ1-6, with D possibly matching TRBD1 (5 bases). V was trimmed by 1 base and J by 5 bases, leaving 15 bases between them. This CDR3 spans 17 amino acids. Germline V gene data show CDR1 as KGHSH and CDR2 as LQKENI.

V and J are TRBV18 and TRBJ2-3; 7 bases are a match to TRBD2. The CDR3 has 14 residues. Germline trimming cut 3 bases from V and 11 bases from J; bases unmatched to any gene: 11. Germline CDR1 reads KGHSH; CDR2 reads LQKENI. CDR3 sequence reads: CASSPAQGLPWQYF. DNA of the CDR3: TGTGCCAGCTCACCTGCCCAGGGACTACCGTGGCAGTATTTT.

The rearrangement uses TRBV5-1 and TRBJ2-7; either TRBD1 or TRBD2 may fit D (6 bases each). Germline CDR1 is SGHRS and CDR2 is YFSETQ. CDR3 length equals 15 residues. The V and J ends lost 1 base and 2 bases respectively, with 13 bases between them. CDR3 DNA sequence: TGCGCCAGCAGCTTGATGCCGGGGGCAACCTACGAGCAGTACTTC. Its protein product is CASSLMPGATYEQYF.

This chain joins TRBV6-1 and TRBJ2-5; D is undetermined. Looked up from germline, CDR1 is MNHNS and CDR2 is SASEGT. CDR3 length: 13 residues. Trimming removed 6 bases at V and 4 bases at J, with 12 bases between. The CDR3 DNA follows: TGTGCCAGCAGGATTTTCCCTATAGAGACCCAGTACTTC. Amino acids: CASRIFPIETQYF.